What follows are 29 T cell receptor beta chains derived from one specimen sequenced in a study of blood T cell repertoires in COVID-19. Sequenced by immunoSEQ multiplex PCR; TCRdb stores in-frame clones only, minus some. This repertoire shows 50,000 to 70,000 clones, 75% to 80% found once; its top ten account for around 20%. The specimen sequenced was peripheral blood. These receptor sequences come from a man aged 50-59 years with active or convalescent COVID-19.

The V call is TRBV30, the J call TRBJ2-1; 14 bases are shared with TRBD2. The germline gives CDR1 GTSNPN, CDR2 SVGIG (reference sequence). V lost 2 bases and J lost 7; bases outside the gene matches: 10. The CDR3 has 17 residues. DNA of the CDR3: TGTGCCTGGAGTTTACTGACTAGCGGGAGGGCCGGTAATGAGCAGTTCTTC. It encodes CAWSLLTSGRAGNEQFF.

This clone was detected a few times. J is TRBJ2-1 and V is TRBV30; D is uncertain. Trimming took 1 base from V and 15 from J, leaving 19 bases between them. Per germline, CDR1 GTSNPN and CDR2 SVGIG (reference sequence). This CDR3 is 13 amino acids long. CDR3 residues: CAWSGYPTDPRFF. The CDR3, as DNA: TGTGCCTGGAGTGGGTACCCTACCGATCCGCGGTTCTTC.

The CDR3 protein is CASGIGQGRGQPQHF. The CDR3 bases are TGTGCCAGTGGGATTGGACAGGGACGGGGTCAGCCCCAGCATTTT. The chain combines TRBV19 with TRBJ1-5; 8 bases are a match to TRBD1. V gave up 8 bases and J gave up 6 bases; unmatched junction bases: 12. In germline, CDR1 is LNHDA, CDR2 SQIVND (reference sequence). This CDR3 is 15 amino acids long.

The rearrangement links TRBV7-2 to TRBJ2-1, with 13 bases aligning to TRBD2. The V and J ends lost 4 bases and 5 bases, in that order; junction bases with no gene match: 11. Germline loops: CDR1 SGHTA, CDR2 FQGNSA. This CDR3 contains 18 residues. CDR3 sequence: CASSYKLTGLAGNNEQFF. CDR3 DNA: TGTGCCAGCAGCTATAAACTAACGGGACTAGCGGGGAACAATGAGCAGTTCTTC.

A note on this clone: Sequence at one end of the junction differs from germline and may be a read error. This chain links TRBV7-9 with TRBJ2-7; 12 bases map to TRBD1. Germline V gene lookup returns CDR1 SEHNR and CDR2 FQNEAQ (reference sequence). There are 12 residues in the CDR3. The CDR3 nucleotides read TGTGCCAGCAGCCTTCGGGGACAGGGGGCTCACTTC. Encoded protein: CASSLRGQGAHF.

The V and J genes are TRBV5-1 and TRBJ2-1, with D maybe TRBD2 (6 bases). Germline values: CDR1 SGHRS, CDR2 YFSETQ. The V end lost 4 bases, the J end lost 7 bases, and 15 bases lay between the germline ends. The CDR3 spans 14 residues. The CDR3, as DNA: TGCGCCAGCAGCCTGTTGACTAGTTCGAATGAGCAGTTCTTC. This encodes CASSLLTSSNEQFF.

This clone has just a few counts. As DNA, the CDR3 is TGCGCCAGCAGCCCTGTAGGGGGGGTAAATAATTCACCCCTCCACTTT. Translated, it gives CASSPVGGVNNSPLHF. This chain connects TRBV5-1 to TRBJ1-6; TRBD1 is a possible D gene (6 bases). This CDR3 is built from 16 residues. Germline CDR1 reads SGHRS; CDR2 reads YFSETQ. V lost 4 bases, J lost 5 bases, and 16 bases lay in between. Full variable domain (outside the CDR3, taken from reference TRBV5-1 and TRBJ1-6): KAGVTQTPRYLIKTRGQQVTLSCSPISGHRSVSWYQQTPGQGLQFLFEYFSETQRNKGNFPGRFSGRQFSNSRSEMNVSTLELGDSALYLCASSPVGGVNNSPLHFGNGTRLTVT.

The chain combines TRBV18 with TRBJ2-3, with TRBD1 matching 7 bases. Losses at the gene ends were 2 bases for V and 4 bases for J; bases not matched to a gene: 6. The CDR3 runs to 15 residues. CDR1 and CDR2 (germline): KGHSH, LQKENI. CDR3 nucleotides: TGTGCCAGCTCACCATCGACAGGGCGCCCAGATACGCAGTATTTT. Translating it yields CASSPSTGRPDTQYF.

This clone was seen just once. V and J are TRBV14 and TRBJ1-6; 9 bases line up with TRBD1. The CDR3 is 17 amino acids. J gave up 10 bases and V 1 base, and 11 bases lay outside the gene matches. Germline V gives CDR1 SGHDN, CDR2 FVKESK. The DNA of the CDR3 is TGTGCCAGCAGCCAAGGAAGGACAGGGGTTTTCGGCTCACCCCTCCACTTT. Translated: CASSQGRTGVFGSPLHF.

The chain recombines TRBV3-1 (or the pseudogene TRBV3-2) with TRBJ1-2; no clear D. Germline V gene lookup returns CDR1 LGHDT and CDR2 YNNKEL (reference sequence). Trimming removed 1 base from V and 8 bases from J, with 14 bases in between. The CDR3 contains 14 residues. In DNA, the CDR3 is TGTGCCAGCAGCCAAGTAGGCGCGAGGGAGGGCTACACCTTC. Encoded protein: CASSQVGAREGYTF.

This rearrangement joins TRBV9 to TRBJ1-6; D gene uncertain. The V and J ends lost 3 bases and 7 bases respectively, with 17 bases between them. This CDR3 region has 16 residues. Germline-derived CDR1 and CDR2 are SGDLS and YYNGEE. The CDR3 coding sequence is TGTGCCAGCAGCGATCGTGAGCCCTCGCGGAATTCACCCCTCCACTTT. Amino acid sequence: CASSDREPSRNSPLHF.

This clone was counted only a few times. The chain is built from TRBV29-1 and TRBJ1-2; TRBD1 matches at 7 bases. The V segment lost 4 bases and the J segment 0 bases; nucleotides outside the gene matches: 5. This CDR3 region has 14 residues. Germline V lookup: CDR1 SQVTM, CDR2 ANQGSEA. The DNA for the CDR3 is TGCAGCGTTGGACAGGGCCTATCTAACTATGGCTACACCTTC. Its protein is CSVGQGLSNYGYTF.

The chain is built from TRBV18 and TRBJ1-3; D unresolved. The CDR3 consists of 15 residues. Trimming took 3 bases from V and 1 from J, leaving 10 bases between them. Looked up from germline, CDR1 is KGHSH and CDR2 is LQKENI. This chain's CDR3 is CASSPYSGSGNTIYF. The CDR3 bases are TGTGCCAGCTCACCGTACTCGGGATCTGGAAACACCATATATTTT.

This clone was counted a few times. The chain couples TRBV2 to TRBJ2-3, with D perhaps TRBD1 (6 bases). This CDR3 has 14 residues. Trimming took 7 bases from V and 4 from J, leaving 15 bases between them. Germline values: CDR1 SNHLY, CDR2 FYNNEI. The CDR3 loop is CASKEDRSADTQYF. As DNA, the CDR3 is TGTGCCAGCAAGGAGGACAGATCCGCAGATACGCAGTATTTT.

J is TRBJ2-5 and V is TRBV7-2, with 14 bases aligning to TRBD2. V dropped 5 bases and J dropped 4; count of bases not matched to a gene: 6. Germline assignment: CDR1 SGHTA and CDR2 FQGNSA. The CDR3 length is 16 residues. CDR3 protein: CASSLGLAGDRETQYF. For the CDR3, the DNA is TGTGCCAGCAGCCTGGGACTAGCGGGAGACAGAGAGACCCAGTACTTC.

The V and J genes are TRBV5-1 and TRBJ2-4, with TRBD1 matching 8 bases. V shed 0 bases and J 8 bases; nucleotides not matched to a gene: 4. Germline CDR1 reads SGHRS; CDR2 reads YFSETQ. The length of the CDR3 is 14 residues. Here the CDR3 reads CASSLVGQADIQYF. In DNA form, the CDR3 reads TGCGCCAGCAGCTTGGTGGGACAGGCGGACATTCAGTACTTC.

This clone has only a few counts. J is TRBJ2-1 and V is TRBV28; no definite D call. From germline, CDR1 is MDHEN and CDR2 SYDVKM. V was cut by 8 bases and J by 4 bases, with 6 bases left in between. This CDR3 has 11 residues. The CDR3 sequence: CASYSYNEQFF. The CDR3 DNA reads TGTGCCAGCTACAGTTACAATGAGCAGTTCTTC.

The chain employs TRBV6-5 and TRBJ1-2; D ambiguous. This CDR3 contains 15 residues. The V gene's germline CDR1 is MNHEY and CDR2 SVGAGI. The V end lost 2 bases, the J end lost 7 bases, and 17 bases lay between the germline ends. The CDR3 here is CASSYGGDGVFGYTF. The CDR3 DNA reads TGTGCCAGCAGTTACGGTGGTGACGGGGTATTTGGCTACACCTTC.

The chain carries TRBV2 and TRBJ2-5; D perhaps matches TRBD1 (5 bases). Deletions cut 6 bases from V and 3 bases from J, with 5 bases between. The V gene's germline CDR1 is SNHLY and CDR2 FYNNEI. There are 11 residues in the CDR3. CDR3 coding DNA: TGTGCCAGCAGCAGGGAAGAGACCCAGTACTTC. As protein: CASSREETQYF.

CDR3 bases: TGTGCCAGTAGTGCACCGACAGGGATTCGAAACACCATATATTTT. It codes for CASSAPTGIRNTIYF. This sequence joins TRBV19 and TRBJ1-3; TRBD1 aligns across 7 bases. The CDR3 runs to 15 residues. After removal of 5 bases from V and 5 bases from J, the junction contained 9 bases not matched to a gene. Germline loops: CDR1 LNHDA, CDR2 SQIVND (reference sequence).

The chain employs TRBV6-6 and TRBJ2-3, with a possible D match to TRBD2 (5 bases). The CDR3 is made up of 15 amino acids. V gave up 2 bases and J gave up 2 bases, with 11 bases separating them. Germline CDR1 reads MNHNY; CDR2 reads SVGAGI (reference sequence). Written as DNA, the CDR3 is TGTGCCAGCAGTTACCCAGGACTCCTCACAGATACGCAGTATTTT. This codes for CASSYPGLLTDTQYF.

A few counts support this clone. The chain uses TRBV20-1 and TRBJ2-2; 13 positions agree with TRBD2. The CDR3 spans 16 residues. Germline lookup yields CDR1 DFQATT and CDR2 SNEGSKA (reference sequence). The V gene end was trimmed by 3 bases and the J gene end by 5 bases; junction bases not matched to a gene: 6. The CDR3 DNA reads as TGCAGTGCTAGTCAACCGGGACTAGCGGGGACCGGGGAGCTGTTTTTT. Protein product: CSASQPGLAGTGELFF.

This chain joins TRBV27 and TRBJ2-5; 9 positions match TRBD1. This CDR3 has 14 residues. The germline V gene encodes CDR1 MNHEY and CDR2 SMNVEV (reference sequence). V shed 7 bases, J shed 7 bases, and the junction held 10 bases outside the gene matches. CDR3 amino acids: CASKTGGAPGTQYF. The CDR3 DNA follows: TGTGCCAGCAAAACAGGGGGCGCCCCGGGGACCCAGTACTTC.

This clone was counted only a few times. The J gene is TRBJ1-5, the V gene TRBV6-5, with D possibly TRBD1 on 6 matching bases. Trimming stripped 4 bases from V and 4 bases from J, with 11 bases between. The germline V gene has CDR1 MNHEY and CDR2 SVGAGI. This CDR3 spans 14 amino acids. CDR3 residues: CASSLQGNNQPQHF. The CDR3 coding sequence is TGTGCCAGCAGTTTACAGGGAAATAATCAGCCCCAGCATTTT.

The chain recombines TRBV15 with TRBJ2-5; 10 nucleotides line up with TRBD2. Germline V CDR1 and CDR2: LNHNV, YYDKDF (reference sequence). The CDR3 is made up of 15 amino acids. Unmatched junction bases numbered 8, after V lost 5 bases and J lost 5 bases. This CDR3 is CATSVEAGGHETQYF. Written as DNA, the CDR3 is TGTGCCACCAGCGTCGAAGCGGGGGGGCACGAGACCCAGTACTTC.

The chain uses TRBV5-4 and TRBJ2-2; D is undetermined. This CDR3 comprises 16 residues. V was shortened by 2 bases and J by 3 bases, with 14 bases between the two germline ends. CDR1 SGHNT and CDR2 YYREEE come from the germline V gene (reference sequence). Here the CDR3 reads CASSLIRIWDTGELFF. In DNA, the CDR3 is TGTGCCAGCAGCTTAATCAGGATATGGGACACCGGGGAGCTGTTTTTT.

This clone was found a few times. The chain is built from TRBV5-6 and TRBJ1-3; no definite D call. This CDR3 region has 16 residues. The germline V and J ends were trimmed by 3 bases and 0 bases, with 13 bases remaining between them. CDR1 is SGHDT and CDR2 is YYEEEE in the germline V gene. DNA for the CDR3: TGTGCCAGCAGCTGGGGAGGCACGATCTCTGGAAACACCATATATTTT. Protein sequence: CASSWGGTISGNTIYF.

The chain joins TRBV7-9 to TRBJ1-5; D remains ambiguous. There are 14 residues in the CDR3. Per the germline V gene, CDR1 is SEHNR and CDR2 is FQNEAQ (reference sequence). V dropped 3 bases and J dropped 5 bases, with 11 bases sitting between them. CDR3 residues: CASSLAGYDQPQHF. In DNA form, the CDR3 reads TGTGCCAGCAGCTTGGCAGGATACGATCAGCCCCAGCATTTT.

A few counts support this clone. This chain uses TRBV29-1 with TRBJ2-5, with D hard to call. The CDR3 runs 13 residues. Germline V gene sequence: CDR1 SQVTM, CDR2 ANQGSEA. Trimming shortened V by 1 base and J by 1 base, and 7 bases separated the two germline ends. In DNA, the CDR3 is TGCAGCGTTGAAGGACTGACCCAAGAGACCCAGTACTTC. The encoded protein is CSVEGLTQETQYF.